These 12 T cell receptor beta chains were sequenced from one sample in a study of T cell responses to AZD1222 COVID-19 vaccine. Some clones are missing from TCRdb's copy, which holds only in-frame ones; the method was immunoSEQ multiplex PCR. The table records around 35,000 clones, less than 90% of them present only once. Sequencing used peripheral blood, obtained on day 0 of AZD1222 vaccination. These receptors came from an adult in good health.

J is TRBJ2-2 and V is TRBV7-8; D gene uncertain. CDR1 and CDR2 (germline): SGHVS, FQNEAQ. Trimming shortened V by 0 bases and J by 2 bases, and 4 bases separated the two germline ends. The CDR3 loop spans 14 amino acids. Here the CDR3 reads CASSLAQNTGELFF. The CDR3 DNA reads TGTGCCAGCAGCTTAGCCCAAAACACCGGGGAGCTGTTTTTT.

The chain is built from TRBV4-1 and TRBJ2-2; D is perhaps TRBD1 or TRBD2 (6 bases each). The V end was cut by 0 bases, the J end by 4 bases, with 12 bases between. The CDR3 is 16 amino acids. Germline V CDR1 and CDR2: MGHRA, YSYEKL. This CDR3 reads CASSQEGGGPTGELFF. The CDR3 DNA follows: TGCGCCAGCAGCCAAGAAGGAGGGGGGCCCACCGGGGAGCTGTTTTTT.

The chain joins TRBV27 to TRBJ1-5, with D uncertain. CDR3 length: 15 residues. The V and J ends lost 2 bases and 0 bases respectively, with 8 bases between them. Looked up from germline, CDR1 is MNHEY and CDR2 is SMNVEV (reference sequence). CDR3 DNA sequence: TGTGCCAGCAGTTTAACACTTAATAGCAATCAGCCCCAGCATTTT. Protein product: CASSLTLNSNQPQHF.

The J gene is TRBJ1-1, the V gene TRBV28; D is unclear. Germline V gives CDR1 MDHEN, CDR2 SYDVKM. With 5 bases removed from V and 0 bases from J, the gap between germline ends came to 10 bases. This CDR3 region has 14 residues. CDR3 sequence reads: CASSSPSVNTEAFF. In DNA form, the CDR3 reads TGTGCCAGCAGTAGCCCCTCGGTGAACACTGAAGCTTTCTTT.

The CDR3 loop reads CAISEEGSWTEAFF. CDR3 DNA sequence: TGTGCCATCAGTGAGGAGGGGAGTTGGACTGAAGCTTTCTTT. The chain combines TRBV10-3 with TRBJ1-1; D is perhaps TRBD1 (5 bases). V was trimmed by 2 bases and J by 5 bases, leaving 12 bases between them. Germline lookup yields CDR1 ENHRY and CDR2 SYGVKD. The CDR3 is 14 amino acids.

The chain recombines TRBV18 with TRBJ1-2, with D possibly being TRBD1 (5 bases). V was cut by 8 bases and J by 4 bases, with 26 bases left in between. Germline V gene data show CDR1 as KGHSH and CDR2 as LQKENI. The CDR3 has 17 residues. This CDR3 reads CASTSTHPQGGAYGYTF. CDR3 sequence (DNA): TGTGCCAGCACATCCACTCACCCCCAGGGAGGGGCCTATGGCTACACCTTC.

This clone appeared a single time. The chain employs TRBV7-3 and TRBJ2-1; D ambiguous. The V and J ends lost 5 bases and 0 bases respectively, with 8 bases between them. This CDR3 contains 14 residues. CDR1 and CDR2 from the germline V gene are SGHTA and FQGTGA. As DNA, the CDR3 is TGTGCCAGCAGCCCTGGTTTCTCCTACAATGAGCAGTTCTTC. Residues: CASSPGFSYNEQFF.

The gene calls are TRBV6-5 and TRBJ1-1, with 7 positions matching TRBD1. With 2 bases clipped from V and 5 bases from J, the junction kept 8 bases outside the gene matches. The CDR3 is 15 amino acids. Per the germline V gene, CDR1 is MNHEY and CDR2 is SVGAGI. This CDR3 is CASSYPTRQGTEAFF. The CDR3 DNA reads as TGTGCCAGCAGTTACCCGACCCGACAGGGAACTGAAGCTTTCTTT.

CDR3 residues: CASSQDFAGTEAFF. In nucleotides, the CDR3 is TGTGCCAGCAGCCAAGATTTCGCCGGCACTGAAGCTTTCTTT. The chain joins TRBV3-1 (or the pseudogene TRBV3-2) to TRBJ1-1; D gene ambiguous. The CDR3 runs to 14 residues. Trimming removed 0 bases from V and 4 bases from J, with 9 bases in between. Germline values: CDR1 LGHDT, CDR2 YNNKEL (reference sequence).

A remark on this clone: One end of the junction is discordant with germline, which a read error may explain. J is TRBJ2-3 and V is TRBV7-2, with 9 bases matching TRBD1. The germline V gene encodes CDR1 SGHTA and CDR2 FQGNSA. The CDR3 is 16 amino acids. In DNA form, the CDR3 reads TGTGCCAGCAGCTCGACAGGGGGGGGGAGCAGAGATACGCAGTATTTT. Translating it yields CASSSTGGGSRDTQYF. Full variable domain (missing parts from reference TRBV7-2 and TRBJ2-3): GAGVSQSPSNKVTEKGKDVELRCDPISGHTALYWYRQSLGQGLEFLIYFQGNSAPDKSGLPSDRFSAERTGGSVSTLTIQRTQQEDSAVYLCASSSTGGGSRDTQYFGPGTRLTVL.

The genes are TRBV7-2 and TRBJ1-1; D remains ambiguous. There are 12 residues in the CDR3. V dropped 1 base and J dropped 5 bases, with 5 bases sitting between them. Looked up from germline, CDR1 is SGHTA and CDR2 is FQGNSA. The CDR3 DNA follows: TGTGCCAGCAGCTTAGGGAGTACTGAAGCTTTCTTT. Residues: CASSLGSTEAFF.

The chain links TRBV29-1 to TRBJ1-2; D is ambiguous. The CDR3 extends over 12 amino acids. Germline loops: CDR1 SQVTM, CDR2 ANQGSEA. V was trimmed by 5 bases and J by 3 bases, leaving 10 bases between them. The CDR3, as DNA: TGCAGCGTTCTCAGAGGTGACTATGGCTACACCTTC. It translates to CSVLRGDYGYTF.